One and the same sample provided the 21 T cell receptor beta chains below, sequenced in a study of blood T cell repertoires in COVID-19. The table came from immunoSEQ multiplex PCR; TCRdb's copy has only in-frame clones and leaves some out. Of about 180,000 clones in the sample, around 84% were seen once. Sequencing was done on a sample of PBMCs or T cells enriched from blood (not recorded which). The receptors were sampled from a man between 45 and 60 years old who had recovered from COVID-19.

The chain couples TRBV6-5 to TRBJ1-3, with D perhaps TRBD1 (5 bases). The CDR3 length is 13 residues. V gave up 6 bases and J gave up 4 bases, with 10 bases separating them. Looked up from germline, CDR1 is MNHEY and CDR2 is SVGAGI. The CDR3 is CASRSNRGNTIYF. The CDR3 nucleotides are TGTGCCAGCAGATCCAACAGGGGAAACACCATATATTTT.

CDR3 bases: TGTGCCAGCAGTAAAACACAGGGCACCGGGGAGCTGTTTTTT. This sequence encodes CASSKTQGTGELFF. The chain links TRBV6-4 to TRBJ2-2, with D possibly TRBD1 on 6 matching bases. Trimming removed 5 bases at V and 4 bases at J, with 11 bases between. This CDR3 is built from 14 residues. Germline V gene lookup returns CDR1 MRHNA and CDR2 SNTAGT.

The chain recombines TRBV9 with TRBJ1-1; 7 nucleotides match TRBD1. This CDR3 is 15 amino acids long. Trimming at V came to 1 base and at J to 5 bases, leaving 8 bases not matched to a gene. Looked up from germline, CDR1 is SGDLS and CDR2 is YYNGEE. Here the CDR3 DNA reads TGTGCCAGCAGCGTAAGAGAAGGGGGCAGAACTGAAGCTTTCTTT. Translation gives CASSVREGGRTEAFF.

The rearrangement uses TRBV11-2 and TRBJ2-3; 9 bases fit TRBD1. Germline lookup yields CDR1 SGHAT and CDR2 FQNNGV. This CDR3 contains 13 residues. V was clipped by 3 bases and J by 14 bases; unmatched bases: 9. The CDR3 protein is CASSLDPGTGLYF. CDR3 nucleotide sequence: TGTGCCAGCAGCTTGGACCCCGGGACAGGGTTGTATTTT.

The V call is TRBV5-4, the J call TRBJ2-7; 7 bases align to TRBD1. Trimming took 0 bases from V and 3 from J; bases not matched to a gene: 12. This CDR3 has 17 residues. The germline gives CDR1 SGHNT, CDR2 YYREEE (reference sequence). In DNA form, the CDR3 reads TGTGCCAGCAGCTTGGGGGCTGGGGGACAGTCTTACTACGAGCAGTACTTC. Its protein product is CASSLGAGGQSYYEQYF.

The CDR3 nucleotides are TGTGCCAGCAGTTCCCCCCACTGGGGACAGGGTGGGCAGCCCCAGCATTTT. Translating gives CASSSPHWGQGGQPQHF. The genes are TRBV28 and TRBJ1-5; TRBD1 matches at 9 bases. The germline V gene has CDR1 MDHEN and CDR2 SYDVKM. After removal of 4 bases from V and 7 bases from J, the junction contained 14 bases not matched to a gene. The CDR3 runs to 17 residues.

This sequence joins TRBV5-1 and TRBJ2-6, with D unresolved. Germline values: CDR1 SGHRS, CDR2 YFSETQ. With 8 bases removed from V and 0 bases from J, the gap between germline ends came to 12 bases. The length of the CDR3 is 15 residues. CDR3 region: CASYNSNSGANVLTF. The CDR3 DNA reads TGCGCCAGTTATAACTCGAACTCTGGGGCCAACGTCCTGACTTTC.

The chain joins TRBV11-3 to TRBJ2-1, with 7 positions matching TRBD2. The CDR3 runs 18 residues. J lost 5 bases, V lost 5 bases, and 18 bases had no gene match. CDR1 and CDR2 from the germline V gene are SGHNT and YENEEA. This CDR3 reads CASSTHRDYQSQNNEQFF. The CDR3 nucleotides are TGTGCCAGCAGCACTCACCGGGACTATCAATCCCAAAACAATGAGCAGTTCTTC.

The chain links TRBV7-2 to TRBJ2-7; D may be TRBD2 (6 bases). V lost 0 bases and J lost 4, with 10 bases in between. CDR1 and CDR2 (germline): SGHTA, FQGNSA. This CDR3 contains 14 residues. DNA for the CDR3: TGTGCCAGCAGCTTAGCGGCGCTAGCGTACGAGCAGTACTTC. Translated, it gives CASSLAALAYEQYF.

This clone was detected a few times. The J gene is TRBJ2-7, the V gene TRBV19, with D maybe TRBD1 (6 bases). CDR3 length equals 15 residues. The V end was cut by 3 bases, the J end by 3 bases, with 15 bases between. CDR1 and CDR2 (germline): LNHDA, SQIVND (reference sequence). CDR3 residues: CASSIMAGVYYEQYF. CDR3 nucleotide sequence: TGTGCCAGTAGTATCATGGCAGGGGTCTACTACGAGCAGTACTTC.

This clone was seen more than once but under ten times. The chain employs TRBV7-9 and TRBJ1-6; D not certain. The germline V gene encodes CDR1 SEHNR and CDR2 FQNEAQ (reference sequence). The CDR3 is 14 amino acids. V lost 5 bases and J 9 bases, leaving 14 bases between the germline ends. The CDR3 reads CASSAQAGFSPLHF. CDR3 sequence (DNA): TGTGCCAGCAGCGCCCAAGCGGGGTTTTCACCCCTCCACTTT.

The gene calls are TRBV6-5 and TRBJ2-5; maybe TRBD2 (5 bases). This CDR3 region has 13 residues. Germline V CDR1 and CDR2: MNHEY, SVGAGI. V lost 9 bases and J 7 bases, leaving 18 bases between the germline ends. The CDR3 DNA sequence: TGTGCCAGTGGGAATGGACTCAAGGGGACCCAGTACTTC. Translation gives CASGNGLKGTQYF.

The DNA of the CDR3 is TGTGCCAGCAGCTTAGGTCGGGCAGGGGGCGACGAGCAGTACTTC. Amino acid sequence: CASSLGRAGGDEQYF. This chain connects TRBV7-6 to TRBJ2-7; 8 nucleotides line up with TRBD1. Germline-derived CDR1 and CDR2 are SGHVS and FNYEAQ. With V trimmed by 1 base and J by 5 bases, 7 bases remained unmatched. This CDR3 region has 15 residues.

V is TRBV19 and J is TRBJ2-7, with D unresolved. Deletions cut 0 bases from V and 4 bases from J, with 10 bases between. CDR3 length: 14 amino acids. Per the germline V gene, CDR1 is LNHDA and CDR2 is SQIVND (reference sequence). CDR3 in DNA: TGTGCCAGTAGTATAGATTCAAGAGGTTACGAGCAGTACTTC. Protein sequence: CASSIDSRGYEQYF.

V usage is TRBV6-6 and J usage is TRBJ2-7, with TRBD1 matching 7 bases. Germline lookup yields CDR1 MNHNY and CDR2 SVGAGI (reference sequence). This CDR3 has 15 amino acids. The junction had 13 bases not matched to a gene; V was cut back by 6 bases and J by 5 bases. CDR3 nucleotides: TGTGCCAGCAGCCAAATCACAGGGGTTTTTGACGAGCAGTACTTC. Encoded protein: CASSQITGVFDEQYF.

The V and J genes are TRBV6-5 and TRBJ2-7; D is possibly TRBD2 (5 bases). From germline, CDR1 is MNHEY and CDR2 SVGAGI. Between the trimmed V and J ends, which lost 2 bases and 3 bases, there was a span of 14 bases. CDR3 length: 15 residues. The CDR3 here is CASSYAPGVGYEQYF. DNA of the CDR3: TGTGCCAGCAGTTACGCTCCCGGGGTCGGCTACGAGCAGTACTTC.

This clone was recorded a few times. The J gene is TRBJ1-6, the V gene TRBV28, with D tentatively TRBD1 (5 bases). Germline V CDR1 and CDR2: MDHEN, SYDVKM. The CDR3 contains 14 residues. The V end lost 5 bases, the J end lost 6 bases, and 11 bases lay between the germline ends. Here the CDR3 reads CASSPQGFNSPLHF. The CDR3 coding sequence is TGTGCCAGCAGTCCTCAGGGTTTTAATTCACCCCTCCACTTT.

This clone is classed as medium-sized. The chain joins TRBV6-2 or TRBV6-3 to TRBJ2-1; tentative D call: TRBD1 (5 bases). CDR3 size: 15 residues. Germline V lookup: CDR1 MNHEY, CDR2 SVGEGT. Trimming cost V 4 bases and J 6 bases, with 16 bases left between them. The CDR3 here is CASSSGEGVINEQFF. As DNA, the CDR3 is TGTGCCAGCAGTTCTGGTGAAGGGGTAATCAATGAGCAGTTCTTC.

This clone was observed a few times. This chain links TRBV29-1 with TRBJ1-4, with D tentatively TRBD1 (5 bases). The CDR3 length is 15 residues. The V end lost 4 bases, the J end lost 0 bases, and 12 bases lay between the germline ends. Looked up from germline, CDR1 is SQVTM and CDR2 is ANQGSEA. The CDR3, as DNA: TGCAGCGTTGCGTGGGGCTATTCAACTAATGAAAAACTGTTTTTT. This translates into CSVAWGYSTNEKLFF.

The rearrangement joins TRBV18 to TRBJ2-7, with D tentatively TRBD1 (5 bases). V was shortened by 3 bases and J by 0 bases, with 12 bases between the two germline ends. There are 15 residues in the CDR3. Germline CDR1 is KGHSH and CDR2 is LQKENI. CDR3 nucleotides: TGTGCCAGCTCACCGGACATGTTCGACTCCTACGAGCAGTACTTC. Amino acid sequence: CASSPDMFDSYEQYF. The full variable domain, in which reference TRBV18 and TRBJ2-7 provide the parts outside the CDR3, is NAGVMQNPRHLVRRRGQEARLRCSPMKGHSHVYWYRQLPEEGLKFMVYLQKENIIDESGMPKERFSAEFPKEGPSILRIQQVVRGDSAAYFCASSPDMFDSYEQYFGPGTRLTVT.

This chain connects TRBV19 to TRBJ2-6; 9 nucleotides line up with TRBD1. The CDR3 spans 19 residues. With V trimmed by 5 bases and J by 0 bases, 11 bases remained unmatched. Per the germline V gene, CDR1 is LNHDA and CDR2 is SQIVND (reference sequence). The DNA of the CDR3 is TGTGCCAGTAGTTCCCTCCCCACAGGGGGCTTCTCTGGGGCCAACGTCCTGACTTTC. Translated: CASSSLPTGGFSGANVLTF. Supplemented by reference TRBV19 and TRBJ2-6, the full variable domain reads DGGITQSPKYLFRKEGQNVTLSCEQNLNHDAMYWYRQDPGQGLRLIYYSQIVNDFQKGDIAEGYSVSREKKESFPLTVTSAQKNPTAFYLCASSSLPTGGFSGANVLTFGAGSRLTVL.